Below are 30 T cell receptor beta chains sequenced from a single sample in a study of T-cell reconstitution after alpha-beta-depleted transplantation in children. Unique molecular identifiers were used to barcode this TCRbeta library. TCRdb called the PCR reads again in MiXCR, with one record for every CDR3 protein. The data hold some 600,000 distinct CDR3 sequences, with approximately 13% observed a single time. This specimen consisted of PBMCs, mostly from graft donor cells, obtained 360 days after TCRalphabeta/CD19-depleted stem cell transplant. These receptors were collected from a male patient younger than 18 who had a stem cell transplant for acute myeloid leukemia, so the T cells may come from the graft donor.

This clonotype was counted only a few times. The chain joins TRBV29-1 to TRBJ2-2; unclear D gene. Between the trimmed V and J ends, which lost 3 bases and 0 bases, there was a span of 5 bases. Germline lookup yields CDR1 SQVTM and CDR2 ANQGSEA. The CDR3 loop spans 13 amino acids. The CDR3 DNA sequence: TGCAGCGTTGACAGGTCGAACACCGGGGAGCTGTTTTTT. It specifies CSVDRSNTGELFF.

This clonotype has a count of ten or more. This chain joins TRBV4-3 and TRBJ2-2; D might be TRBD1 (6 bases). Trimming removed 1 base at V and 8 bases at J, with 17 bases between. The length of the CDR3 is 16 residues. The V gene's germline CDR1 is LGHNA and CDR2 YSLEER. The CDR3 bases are TGCGCCAGCAGCCAAGGACATGTGGGGGCCCAGGGGGAGCTGTTTTTT. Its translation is CASSQGHVGAQGELFF.

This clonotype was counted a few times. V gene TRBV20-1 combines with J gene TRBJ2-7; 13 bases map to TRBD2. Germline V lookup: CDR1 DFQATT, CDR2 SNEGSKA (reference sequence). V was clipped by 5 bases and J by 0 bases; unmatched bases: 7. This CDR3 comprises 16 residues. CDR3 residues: CSAFRGLAGSSYEQYF. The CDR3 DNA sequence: TGCAGTGCTTTCCGGGGACTAGCGGGATCCTCCTACGAGCAGTACTTC.

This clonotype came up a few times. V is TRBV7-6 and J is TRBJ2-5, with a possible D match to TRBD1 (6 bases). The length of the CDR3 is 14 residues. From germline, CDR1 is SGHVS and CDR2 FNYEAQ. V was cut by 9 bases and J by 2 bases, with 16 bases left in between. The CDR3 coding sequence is TGTGCCAGTAAGCCAGTGGGACATCAAGAGACCCAGTACTTC. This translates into CASKPVGHQETQYF. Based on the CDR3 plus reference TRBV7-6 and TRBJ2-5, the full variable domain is GAGVSQSPRYKVTKRGQDVALRCDPISGHVSLYWYRQALGQGPEFLTYFNYEAQQDKSGLPNDRFSAERPEGSISTLTIQRTEQRDSAMYRCASKPVGHQETQYFGPGTRLLVL.

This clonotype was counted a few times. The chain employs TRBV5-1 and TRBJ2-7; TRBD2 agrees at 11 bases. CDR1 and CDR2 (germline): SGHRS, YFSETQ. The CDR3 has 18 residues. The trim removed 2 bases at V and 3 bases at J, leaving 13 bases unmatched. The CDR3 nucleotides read TGCGCCAGCAGCTTAGCCGGGACTAGCGGACCAAAAAACTACGAGCAGTACTTC. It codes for CASSLAGTSGPKNYEQYF.

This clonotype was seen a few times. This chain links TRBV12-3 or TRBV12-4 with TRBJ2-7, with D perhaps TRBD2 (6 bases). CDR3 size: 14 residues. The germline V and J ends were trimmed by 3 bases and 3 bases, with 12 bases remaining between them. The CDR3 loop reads CASSLIQGGYEQYF. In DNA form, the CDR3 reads TGTGCCAGCAGTTTGATTCAGGGAGGCTACGAGCAGTACTTC.

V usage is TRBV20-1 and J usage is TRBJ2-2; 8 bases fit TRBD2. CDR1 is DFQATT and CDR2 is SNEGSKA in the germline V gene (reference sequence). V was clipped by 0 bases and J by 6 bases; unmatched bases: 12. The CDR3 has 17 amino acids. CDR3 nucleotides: TGCAGTGCTAGAGAGTTGGGAGCGGGAGACTGGGCCGGGGAGCTGTTTTTT. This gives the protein CSARELGAGDWAGELFF.

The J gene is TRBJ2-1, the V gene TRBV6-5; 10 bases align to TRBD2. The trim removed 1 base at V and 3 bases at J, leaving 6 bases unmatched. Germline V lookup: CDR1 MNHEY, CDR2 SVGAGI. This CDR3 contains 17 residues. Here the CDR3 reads CASSYFTTSGYYNEQFF. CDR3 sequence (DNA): TGTGCCAGCAGTTACTTCACGACTAGCGGGTACTACAATGAGCAGTTCTTC.

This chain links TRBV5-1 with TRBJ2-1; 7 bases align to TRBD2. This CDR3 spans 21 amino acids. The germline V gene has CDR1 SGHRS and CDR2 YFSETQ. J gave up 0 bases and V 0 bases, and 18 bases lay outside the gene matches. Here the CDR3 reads CASSLATPRAGASSSYNEQFF. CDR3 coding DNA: TGCGCCAGCAGCTTGGCAACCCCTAGGGCGGGAGCCTCGAGCTCCTACAATGAGCAGTTCTTC.

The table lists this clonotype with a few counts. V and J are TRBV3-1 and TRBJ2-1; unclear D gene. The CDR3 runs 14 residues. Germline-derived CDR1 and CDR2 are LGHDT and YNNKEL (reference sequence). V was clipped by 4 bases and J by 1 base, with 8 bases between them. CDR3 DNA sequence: TGTGCCAGCAGCCCAGTAGATTCCTACAATGAGCAGTTCTTC. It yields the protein CASSPVDSYNEQFF.

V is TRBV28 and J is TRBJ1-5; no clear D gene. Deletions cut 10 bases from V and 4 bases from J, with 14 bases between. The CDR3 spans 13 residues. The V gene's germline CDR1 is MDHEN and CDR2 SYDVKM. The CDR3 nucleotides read TGTGCCAACCGGCAAGGGAGGAATCAGCCCCAGCATTTT. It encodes CANRQGRNQPQHF.

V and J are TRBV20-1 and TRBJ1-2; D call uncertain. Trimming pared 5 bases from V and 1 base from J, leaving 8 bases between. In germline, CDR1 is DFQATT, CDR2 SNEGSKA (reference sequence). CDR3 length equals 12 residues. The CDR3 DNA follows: TGCAGTGCTGAGACGAATAACTATGGCTACACCTTC. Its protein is CSAETNNYGYTF.

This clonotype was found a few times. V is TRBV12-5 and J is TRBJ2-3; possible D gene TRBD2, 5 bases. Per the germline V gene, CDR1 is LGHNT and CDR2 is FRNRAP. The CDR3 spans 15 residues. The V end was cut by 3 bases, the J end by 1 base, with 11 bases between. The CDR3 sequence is CASGLPPGGTDTQYF. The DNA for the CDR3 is TGTGCTAGTGGTTTACCCCCCGGGGGCACAGATACGCAGTATTTT.

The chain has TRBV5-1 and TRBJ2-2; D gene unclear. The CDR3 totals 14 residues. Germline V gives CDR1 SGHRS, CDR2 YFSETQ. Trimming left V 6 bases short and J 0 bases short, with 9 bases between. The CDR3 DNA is TGCGCCAGCAAAGGTAGTACGAACACCGGGGAGCTGTTTTTT. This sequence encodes CASKGSTNTGELFF.

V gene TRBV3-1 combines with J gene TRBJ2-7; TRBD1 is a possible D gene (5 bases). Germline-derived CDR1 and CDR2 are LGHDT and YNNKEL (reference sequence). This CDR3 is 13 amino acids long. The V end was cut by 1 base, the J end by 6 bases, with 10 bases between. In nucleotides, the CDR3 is TGTGCCAGCAGCCAAGGGCAGGGCACCGAGCAGTACTTC. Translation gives CASSQGQGTEQYF.

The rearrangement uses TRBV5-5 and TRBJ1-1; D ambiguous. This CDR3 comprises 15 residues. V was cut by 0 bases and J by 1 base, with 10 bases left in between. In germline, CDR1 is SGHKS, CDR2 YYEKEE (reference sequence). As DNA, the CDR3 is TGTGCCAGCAGCTTGGATTTGTTAGGGAACACTGAAGCTTTCTTT. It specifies CASSLDLLGNTEAFF.

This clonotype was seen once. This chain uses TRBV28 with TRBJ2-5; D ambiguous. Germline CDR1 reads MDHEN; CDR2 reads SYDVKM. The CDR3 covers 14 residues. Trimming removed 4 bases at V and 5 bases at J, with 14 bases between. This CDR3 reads CASSSPHVRETQYF. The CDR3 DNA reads TGTGCCAGCAGTTCCCCCCACGTAAGGGAGACCCAGTACTTC.

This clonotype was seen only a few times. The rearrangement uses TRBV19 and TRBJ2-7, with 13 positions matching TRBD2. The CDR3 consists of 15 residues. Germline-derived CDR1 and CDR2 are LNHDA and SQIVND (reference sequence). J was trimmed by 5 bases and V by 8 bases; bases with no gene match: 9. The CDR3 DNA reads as TGTGCCAGTTCCCTCGGGACTAGCGGGAAGGACGAGCAGTACTTC. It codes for CASSLGTSGKDEQYF.

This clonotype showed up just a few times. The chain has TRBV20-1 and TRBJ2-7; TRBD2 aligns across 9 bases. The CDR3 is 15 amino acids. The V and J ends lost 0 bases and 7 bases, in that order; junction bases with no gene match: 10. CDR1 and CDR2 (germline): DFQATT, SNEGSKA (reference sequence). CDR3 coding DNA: TGCAGTGCTAGAGATTGGCGGGAGGGCCAGAAAGAGCAGTACTTC. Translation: CSARDWREGQKEQYF.

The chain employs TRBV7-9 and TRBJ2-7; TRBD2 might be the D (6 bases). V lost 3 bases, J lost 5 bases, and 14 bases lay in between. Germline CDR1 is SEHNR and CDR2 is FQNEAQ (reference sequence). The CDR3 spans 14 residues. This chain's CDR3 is CASSFSGSLNEQYF. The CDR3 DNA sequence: TGTGCCAGCAGCTTCTCCGGGAGCCTGAACGAGCAGTACTTC.

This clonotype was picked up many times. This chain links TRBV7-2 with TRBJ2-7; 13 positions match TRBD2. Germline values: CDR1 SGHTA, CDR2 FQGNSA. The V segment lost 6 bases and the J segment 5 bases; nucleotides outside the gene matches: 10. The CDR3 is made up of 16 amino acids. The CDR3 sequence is CASSLGGGLAGDEQYF. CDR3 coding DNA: TGTGCCAGCAGTCTTGGGGGCGGACTAGCGGGAGACGAGCAGTACTTC.

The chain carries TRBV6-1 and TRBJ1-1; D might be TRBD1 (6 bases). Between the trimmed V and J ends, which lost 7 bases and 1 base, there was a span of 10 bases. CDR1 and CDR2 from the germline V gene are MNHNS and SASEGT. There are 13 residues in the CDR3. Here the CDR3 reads CASNLQGNTEAFF. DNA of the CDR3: TGTGCCAGCAACCTACAGGGGAACACTGAAGCTTTCTTT.

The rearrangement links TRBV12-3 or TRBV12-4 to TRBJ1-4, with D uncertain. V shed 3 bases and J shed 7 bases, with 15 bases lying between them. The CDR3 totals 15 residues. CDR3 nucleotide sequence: TGTGCCAGCAGTTTTGGTGCAGGTCCCCCTGAAAAACTGTTTTTT. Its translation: CASSFGAGPPEKLFF.

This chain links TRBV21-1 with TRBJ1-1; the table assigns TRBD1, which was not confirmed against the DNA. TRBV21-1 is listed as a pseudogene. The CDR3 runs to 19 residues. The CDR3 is CASSSRGHEACLKSTEAFF. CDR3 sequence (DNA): TGTGCCAGCAGCAGCCGAGGACACGAGGCCTGCTTAAAGAGCACTGAAGCTTTCTTT.

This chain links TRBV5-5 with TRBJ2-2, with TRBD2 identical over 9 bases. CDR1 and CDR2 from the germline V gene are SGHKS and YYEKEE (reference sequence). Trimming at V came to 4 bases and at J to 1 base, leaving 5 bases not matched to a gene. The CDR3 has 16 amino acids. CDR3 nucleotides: TGTGCCAGCAGCCCGGGACTAGCCGAGAACACCGGGGAGCTGTTTTTT. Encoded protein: CASSPGLAENTGELFF. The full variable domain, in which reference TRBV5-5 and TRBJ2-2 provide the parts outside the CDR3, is DAGVTQSPTHLIKTRGQQVTLRCSPISGHKSVSWYQQVLGQGPQFIFQYYEKEERGRGNFPDRFSARQFPNYSSELNVNALLLGDSALYLCASSPGLAENTGELFFGEGSRLTVL.

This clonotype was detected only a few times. CDR3 coding DNA: TGTGCCAGCAGTTTCTCCGGGACTCGTCTCTACGAGCAGTACTTC. Translating gives CASSFSGTRLYEQYF. J is TRBJ2-7 and V is TRBV5-5; TRBD2 is a possible D gene (6 bases). The CDR3 runs 15 residues. Germline values: CDR1 SGHKS, CDR2 YYEKEE (reference sequence). V gave up 5 bases and J gave up 3 bases, with 18 bases separating them.

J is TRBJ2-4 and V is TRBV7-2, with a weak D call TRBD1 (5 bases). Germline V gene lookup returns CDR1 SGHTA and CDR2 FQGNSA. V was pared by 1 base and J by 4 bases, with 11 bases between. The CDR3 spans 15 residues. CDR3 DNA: TGTGCCAGCAGCTTAGAACAGGCCTTGAAAAACATTCAGTACTTC. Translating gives CASSLEQALKNIQYF.

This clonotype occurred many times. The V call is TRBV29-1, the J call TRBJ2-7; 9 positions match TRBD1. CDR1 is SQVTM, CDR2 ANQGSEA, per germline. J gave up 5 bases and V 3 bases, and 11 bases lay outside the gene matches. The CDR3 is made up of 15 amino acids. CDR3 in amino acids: CSVDLRRTGGDEQYF. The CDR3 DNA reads TGCAGCGTTGACCTTCGACGAACAGGGGGCGACGAGCAGTACTTC.

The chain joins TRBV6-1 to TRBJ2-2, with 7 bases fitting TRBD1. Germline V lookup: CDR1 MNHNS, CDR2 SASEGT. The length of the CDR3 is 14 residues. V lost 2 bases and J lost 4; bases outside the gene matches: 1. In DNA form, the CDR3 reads TGTGCCAGCAGTGAACGACAGGGCACCGGGGAGCTGTTTTTT. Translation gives CASSERQGTGELFF.

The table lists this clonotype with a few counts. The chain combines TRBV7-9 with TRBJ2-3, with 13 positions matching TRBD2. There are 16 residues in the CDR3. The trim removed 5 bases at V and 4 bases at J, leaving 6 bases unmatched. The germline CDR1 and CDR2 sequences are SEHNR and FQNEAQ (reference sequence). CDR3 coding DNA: TGTGCCAGCAGCGAGACTAGCGGGAGGTGGTCAGATACGCAGTATTTT. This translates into CASSETSGRWSDTQYF.